The 27 T cell receptor beta chains below were found in one sample sequenced in a study of beta chain features in type 1 diabetes. Study-level results: People with Type 1 diabetes carried modestly yet significantly shorter TCRB CDR3s in all four CD4+ subsets.

Expressed TCRB transcripts were sequenced because the isolated RNA had all been reverse transcribed beforehand. Repertoires were generated with immunoSEQ multiplex PCR, while TCRdb's copy carries only in-frame clones and drops some. The table has around 650,000 clones, 9.5% to 15% seen once; the top ten hold more than 0.1%. Their antigen targets remain unknown. Sequences were obtained from naive CD4+ T cells from blood. The receptors come from a man aged 30 to 45 with type 1 diabetes.

There are a few counts of this clone. The CDR3 here is CASGPVGYEQYF. The DNA for the CDR3 is TGTGCCAGCGGGCCAGTCGGCTACGAGCAGTACTTC. The chain is built from TRBV5-4 and TRBJ2-7; the D is unclear. This CDR3 comprises 12 residues. Germline CDR1 and CDR2: SGHNT and YYREEE (reference sequence). V was cut by 7 bases and J by 3 bases, with 11 bases left in between.

The CDR3 sequence is CASSPNHRGETQYF. CDR3 DNA sequence: TGTGCCAGCAGCCCAAACCACCGGGGGGAGACCCAGTACTTC. This chain joins TRBV9 and TRBJ2-5; possible D gene TRBD2, 6 bases. V was cut by 4 bases and J by 5 bases, with 15 bases left in between. CDR3 length: 14 amino acids. The germline V gene encodes CDR1 SGDLS and CDR2 YYNGEE.

This sequence joins TRBV21-1 and TRBJ1-4. TRBV21-1 is recorded as a pseudogene. The CDR3 spans 19 residues. DNA of the CDR3: TGTGCCAGCAGCAAAATAGGGCTTAAGGTGGGAGCAACTAATGAAAAACTGTTTTTT. Translation gives CASSKIGLKVGATNEKLFF.

The chain links TRBV25-1 to TRBJ1-5, with D unclear. V was cut by 11 bases and J by 1 base, with 6 bases left in between. CDR1 is MGHDK, CDR2 SYGVNS, per germline. This CDR3 has 11 residues. The CDR3 here is CAAGSNQPQHF. The CDR3 DNA reads as TGTGCCGCCGGGAGCAATCAGCCCCAGCATTTT. The full variable domain, completed using reference TRBV25-1 and TRBJ1-5, is EADIYQTPRYLVIGTGKKITLECSQTMGHDKMYWYQQDPGMELHLIHYSYGVNSTEKGDLSSESTVSRIRTEHFPLTLESARPSHTSQYLCAAGSNQPQHFGDGTRLSIL.

The rearrangement joins TRBV4-3 to TRBJ1-2; D perhaps matches TRBD1 (5 bases). Trimming took 0 bases from V and 8 from J, leaving 16 bases between them. CDR3 length: 15 residues. Germline-derived CDR1 and CDR2 are LGHNA and YSLEER. CDR3 sequence: CASSQDFTEGQGYTF. Here the CDR3 DNA reads TGCGCCAGCAGCCAAGACTTTACAGAGGGGCAAGGCTACACCTTC.

The chain carries TRBV6-6 and TRBJ1-1, with TRBD1 as a possible D gene (5 bases). V gave up 2 bases and J gave up 5 bases, with 12 bases separating them. The CDR3 totals 14 residues. Germline V gene lookup returns CDR1 MNHNY and CDR2 SVGAGI (reference sequence). Here the CDR3 DNA reads TGTGCCAGCAGTTACGGGGGGTTTCTTACTGAAGCTTTCTTT. It encodes CASSYGGFLTEAFF.

This chain connects TRBV29-1 to TRBJ2-2, with 9 bases lining up with TRBD1. The CDR3 length is 12 residues. Germline CDR1 SQVTM, CDR2 ANQGSEA. The ends lost 6 bases at V and 6 bases at J; junction bases unmatched: 2. The CDR3 spells CSVQGAAGELFF. As DNA, the CDR3 is TGCAGCGTACAGGGGGCCGCCGGGGAGCTGTTTTTT.

This chain connects TRBV7-9 to TRBJ2-5, with D perhaps assigned TRBD1 or TRBD2 (5 bases each). Per germline, CDR1 SEHNR and CDR2 FQNEAQ (reference sequence). The CDR3 is 14 residues long. V was shortened by 1 base and J by 5 bases, with 11 bases between the two germline ends. The CDR3 DNA sequence: TGTGCCAGCAGCTTAGGAGGGGCTGGGGAGACCCAGTACTTC. The encoded protein is CASSLGGAGETQYF.

The chain couples TRBV5-1 to TRBJ2-7, with 8 nucleotides matching TRBD1. Germline values: CDR1 SGHRS, CDR2 YFSETQ. The length of the CDR3 is 13 residues. With 4 bases clipped from V and 6 bases from J, the junction kept 6 bases outside the gene matches. The DNA for the CDR3 is TGCGCCAGCAGCAAGGACAGGGCTGGCGAGCAGTACTTC. Amino acids: CASSKDRAGEQYF.

This clone has just a few counts. The rearrangement joins TRBV6-5 to TRBJ2-7; D call uncertain. The CDR3 length is 15 residues. Trimming stripped 5 bases from V and 6 bases from J, with 20 bases between. From germline, CDR1 is MNHEY and CDR2 SVGAGI. Here the CDR3 DNA reads TGTGCCAGCAGTCTCAGAGACTTCCCGGGTACCGAGCAGTACTTC. It translates to CASSLRDFPGTEQYF.

The chain links TRBV11-3 to TRBJ2-1; D is unresolved. There are 12 residues in the CDR3. Germline CDR1 and CDR2: SGHNT and YENEEA. V was pared by 5 bases and J by 5 bases, with 7 bases between. CDR3 protein: CASSPANNEQFF. The CDR3 nucleotides read TGTGCCAGCAGCCCCGCTAACAATGAGCAGTTCTTC.

This clone was seen more than once but under ten times. This chain links TRBV19 with TRBJ1-1; 8 nucleotides align to TRBD1. Germline values: CDR1 LNHDA, CDR2 SQIVND (reference sequence). CDR3 length equals 16 residues. After removal of 5 bases from V and 1 base from J, the junction contained 9 bases not matched to a gene. The CDR3 DNA follows: TGTGCCAGTAGTGTTCTGCCCGGGACAGGGAACACTGAAGCTTTCTTT. Amino acid sequence: CASSVLPGTGNTEAFF.

V gene TRBV2 combines with J gene TRBJ1-1, with 8 bases aligning to TRBD1. Germline V gene data show CDR1 as SNHLY and CDR2 as FYNNEI. The CDR3 totals 17 residues. J lost 5 bases, V lost 6 bases, and 17 bases had no gene match. The CDR3 DNA reads TGTGCCAGCAGAGCGGACAGGGACGGATCCCTCCGGACTGAAGCTTTCTTT. It codes for CASRADRDGSLRTEAFF.

This clone was counted a few times. The rearrangement links TRBV28 to TRBJ2-7; TRBD1 agrees at 7 bases. V shed 2 bases and J 5 bases; nucleotides not matched to a gene: 6. This CDR3 spans 14 amino acids. The germline gives CDR1 MDHEN, CDR2 SYDVKM. CDR3 nucleotides: TGTGCCAGCAGTTTACCTACAGGGGAGAACGAGCAGTACTTC. Translation: CASSLPTGENEQYF.

The chain employs TRBV6-6 and TRBJ2-3, with TRBD2 identical over 10 bases. Germline-derived CDR1 and CDR2 are MNHNY and SVGAGI (reference sequence). This CDR3 comprises 16 residues. V lost 5 bases, J lost 4 bases, and 9 bases stayed unmatched. CDR3 amino acids: CASSPRGAGGADTQYF. In DNA form, the CDR3 reads TGTGCCAGCAGTCCCCGGGGAGCGGGGGGGGCAGATACGCAGTATTTT.

Concerning this clone: The identical CDR3 is also encoded by other nucleotide sequences in the sample. The chain links TRBV4-3 to TRBJ2-3; 9 bases fit TRBD2. The J segment lost 2 bases and the V segment lost 0 bases, leaving 3 bases of the junction unmatched. Per germline, CDR1 LGHNA and CDR2 YSLEER. This CDR3 comprises 16 residues. CDR3 amino acids: CASSQELAGDTDTQYF. The CDR3 DNA reads TGCGCCAGCAGCCAAGAATTAGCGGGGGACACAGATACGCAGTATTTT.

This clone appeared a few times. The V call is TRBV7-9, the J call TRBJ1-2; TRBD1 aligns across 7 bases. Germline CDR1 reads SEHNR; CDR2 reads FQNEAQ (reference sequence). The CDR3 is 15 amino acids. J gave up 7 bases and V 7 bases, and 15 bases lay outside the gene matches. CDR3 sequence (DNA): TGTGCCAGCAACTATATAGAGGCAGGGGGAGGTGGCTACACCTTC. Residues: CASNYIEAGGGGYTF. The full variable domain, completed using reference TRBV7-9 and TRBJ1-2, is DTGVSQNPRHKITKRGQNVTFRCDPISEHNRLYWYRQTLGQGPEFLTYFQNEAQLEKSRLLSDRFSAERPKGSFSTLEIQRTEQGDSAMYLCASNYIEAGGGGYTFGSGTRLTVV.

There are a few counts of this clone. The rearrangement links TRBV4-3 to TRBJ2-7, with D possibly TRBD1 on 5 matching bases. The ends were cut back, 0 bases at V and 1 base at J, with 10 bases in the middle. Germline loops: CDR1 LGHNA, CDR2 YSLEER. The CDR3 has 15 residues. DNA for the CDR3: TGCGCCAGCAGCCAAGAAATACAGGCTTCCTACGAGCAGTACTTC. Translating it yields CASSQEIQASYEQYF.

In this sample, this clone turned up a few times. The chain uses TRBV28 and TRBJ2-1; unclear D gene. Trimming shortened V by 7 bases and J by 6 bases, and 10 bases separated the two germline ends. The germline gives CDR1 MDHEN, CDR2 SYDVKM. CDR3 length: 12 amino acids. The CDR3 region is CASNTNSNEQFF. CDR3 nucleotide sequence: TGTGCCAGCAATACTAACAGCAATGAGCAGTTCTTC.

The chain links TRBV5-6 to TRBJ2-7; D is possibly TRBD1 (5 bases). The CDR3 contains 16 residues. The germline gives CDR1 SGHDT, CDR2 YYEEEE. V shed 4 bases and J shed 7 bases, with 24 bases lying between them. Here the CDR3 DNA reads TGTGCCAGCAGCGTTTTTGGACACCATCAACCACGGGAGCAGTACTTC. It translates to CASSVFGHHQPREQYF.

This clone was seen more than once but under ten times. The V and J genes are TRBV7-2 and TRBJ2-7, with a possible D match to TRBD2 (5 bases). V was pared by 5 bases and J by 3 bases, with 11 bases between. CDR1 is SGHTA, CDR2 FQGNSA, per germline. This CDR3 has 13 residues. DNA for the CDR3: TGTGCCAGCAGCGTAAGACTAAACTACGAGCAGTACTTC. Translation gives CASSVRLNYEQYF.

In its sample, this clone was seen a few times. This chain joins TRBV2 and TRBJ1-4, with TRBD1 matching over 8 bases. This CDR3 is 14 amino acids long. Germline V gene data show CDR1 as SNHLY and CDR2 as FYNNEI. With V trimmed by 6 bases and J by 7 bases, 7 bases remained unmatched. The CDR3 is CASRDTGGPEKLFF. CDR3 coding DNA: TGTGCCAGCAGGGATACAGGGGGACCTGAAAAACTGTTTTTT.

The chain couples TRBV21-1 to TRBJ2-1; the D segment call TRBD2 is taken from the table without a DNA check. TRBV21-1 is labeled a pseudogene. CDR3 size: 17 residues. This chain's CDR3 is CASSKARTSGGPHEQFF. In DNA form, the CDR3 reads TGTGCCAGCAGCAAAGCCCGGACTAGCGGGGGGCCTCATGAGCAGTTCTTC.

The chain couples TRBV7-2 to TRBJ2-7, with 10 bases that match TRBD1. Germline V gene lookup returns CDR1 SGHTA and CDR2 FQGNSA. V shed 5 bases, J shed 3 bases, and the junction held 10 bases outside the gene matches. This CDR3 contains 16 residues. The CDR3 here is CASSDPRDRGHYEQYF. CDR3 in DNA: TGTGCCAGCAGCGATCCCCGGGACAGGGGACACTACGAGCAGTACTTC.

This clone was detected a few times. At the DNA level, this CDR3 is encoded by other sequences in the same sample as well. The chain has TRBV5-1 and TRBJ2-1, with 10 positions matching TRBD2. The CDR3 spans 15 residues. With V trimmed by 0 bases and J by 3 bases, 0 bases remained unmatched. CDR1 and CDR2 from the germline V gene are SGHRS and YFSETQ. CDR3 DNA: TGCGCCAGCAGCTTGGCTAGCGGGGGCTACAATGAGCAGTTCTTC. Translation: CASSLASGGYNEQFF.

The chain joins TRBV6-5 to TRBJ1-6, with a possible D match to TRBD1 (6 bases). CDR1 MNHEY and CDR2 SVGAGI come from the germline V gene. The CDR3 contains 14 residues. Trimming took 2 bases from V and 9 from J, leaving 11 bases between them. In nucleotides, the CDR3 is TGTGCCAGCAGTTACCAGGGAGGGGGTTCACCCCTCCACTTT. It translates to CASSYQGGGSPLHF.

V gene TRBV5-4 combines with J gene TRBJ2-7; 7 bases line up with TRBD1. V lost 0 bases to trimming and J lost 5 bases; unmatched junction nucleotides: 11. This CDR3 region has 16 residues. Germline CDR1 SGHNT, CDR2 YYREEE (reference sequence). The CDR3 protein is CASSLAVRGRRNEQYF. In DNA form, the CDR3 reads TGTGCCAGCAGCTTGGCCGTAAGGGGGCGGAGGAACGAGCAGTACTTC.